The sequence of this T cell receptor beta chain was determined in a study of T cell changes during pregnancy in multiple sclerosis. This table comes from immunoSEQ multiplex PCR, and its TCRdb copy is limited to in-frame clones, with some not included. Here the sample spans some 50,000 clones, approximately 87% being singletons. The V gene lost 1 base and the J gene lost 0 bases, with 13 bases spanning the gap. The CDR3 runs 17 residues. Per the germline V gene, CDR1 is LNHNV and CDR2 is YYDKDF (reference sequence). The sample here was peripheral blood, taken in the first trimester of pregnancy. The receptor was derived from a female donor in good health, enrolled as a control in a pregnancy study. V gene TRBV15 combines with J gene TRBJ1-3, with D unresolved. Here the CDR3 DNA reads TGTGCCACCAGCAGAGCCGGCGAGGGAACCTCTGGAAACACCATATATTTT. Its translation: CATSRAGEGTSGNTIYF.